The 19 T cell receptor beta chains below all came from one sample that was sequenced in a study of cytomegalovirus exposure and HLA in healthy donors. The study ran its PCR with 60 Vbeta and 13 Jbeta primers. The protocol was immunoSEQ multiplex PCR, while the TCRdb copy is restricted to in-frame clones and leaves out a portion. The ten top clones account for under 2%, within a sample of 100,000 to 150,000 clones. Sequencing used PBMCs. The receptors were sampled from a man between 18 and 35 years old in good health and CMV-seronegative.

The V call is TRBV19, the J call TRBJ2-2; maybe TRBD2 (5 bases). This CDR3 has 15 amino acids. Germline V gene lookup returns CDR1 LNHDA and CDR2 SQIVND (reference sequence). Trimming shortened V by 6 bases and J by 1 base, and 12 bases separated the two germline ends. CDR3 nucleotides: TGTGCCAGTAGGGGTCAGCGGAGGAACACCGGGGAGCTGTTTTTT. Its translation: CASRGQRRNTGELFF.

The chain joins TRBV29-1 to TRBJ2-2; TRBD2 aligns across 7 bases. V was pared by 6 bases and J by 1 base, with 2 bases of the junction left unmatched. This CDR3 comprises 13 residues. Germline values: CDR1 SQVTM, CDR2 ANQGSEA. CDR3 DNA sequence: TGCAGCGTGTCGGGAGGGAACACCGGGGAGCTGTTTTTT. Translation gives CSVSGGNTGELFF.

CDR3 sequence (DNA): TGTGCCAGCACCAAGGGACAGATAAACACTGAAGCTTTCTTT. The encoded protein is CASTKGQINTEAFF. The chain carries TRBV7-9 and TRBJ1-1; 7 nucleotides agree with TRBD1. The trim removed 7 bases at V and 2 bases at J, leaving 7 bases unmatched. This CDR3 region has 14 residues. Germline CDR1 and CDR2: SEHNR and FQNEAQ (reference sequence).

The chain employs TRBV7-9 and TRBJ2-2; TRBD2 matches 8 bases. The CDR3 sequence is 16 residues long. CDR1 and CDR2 from the germline V gene are SEHNR and FQNEAQ (reference sequence). V was clipped by 2 bases and J by 5 bases; unmatched bases: 7. CDR3 bases: TGTGCCAGCAGCTTACCGGGACTAGGTAGTACCGGGGAGCTGTTTTTT. This encodes CASSLPGLGSTGELFF.

The chain has TRBV7-9 and TRBJ2-7; TRBD1 agrees at 7 bases. Germline V lookup: CDR1 SEHNR, CDR2 FQNEAQ (reference sequence). Germline trimming cut 4 bases from V and 3 bases from J; bases unmatched to any gene: 9. The CDR3 contains 15 residues. The CDR3: CASSSDRSIGYEQYF. As DNA, the CDR3 is TGTGCCAGCAGCTCGGACAGGTCTATAGGCTACGAGCAGTACTTC.

V is TRBV10-3 and J is TRBJ1-5, with D tentatively TRBD1 (5 bases). V gave up 8 bases and J gave up 7 bases, with 15 bases separating them. This CDR3 region has 13 residues. CDR1 and CDR2 from the germline V gene are ENHRY and SYGVKD. Written as DNA, the CDR3 is TGTGCCATCGGGGGGTTGAGGACCCAGCCCCAGCATTTT. Translated: CAIGGLRTQPQHF.

The rearrangement uses TRBV7-2 and TRBJ1-1; no definite D call. Germline V gene data show CDR1 as SGHTA and CDR2 as FQGNSA. The V end was cut by 5 bases, the J end by 4 bases, with 11 bases between. The CDR3 consists of 13 residues. DNA of the CDR3: TGTGCCAGCAGCCCTGATAGTAGCACTGAAGCTTTCTTT. Protein sequence: CASSPDSSTEAFF.

CDR3 DNA: TGTGCCATCAGGACAGGGACGGCTAACTATGGCTACACCTTC. Protein sequence: CAIRTGTANYGYTF. The V gene is TRBV10-3, the J gene TRBJ1-2; 7 bases map to TRBD1. J lost 0 bases, V lost 6 bases, and 4 bases had no gene match. CDR3 length equals 14 residues. Germline V gene sequence: CDR1 ENHRY, CDR2 SYGVKD.

The rearrangement links TRBV7-9 to TRBJ1-1; unclear D gene. The CDR3 totals 15 residues. Germline V gene data show CDR1 as SEHNR and CDR2 as FQNEAQ (reference sequence). Trimming took off 4 bases at V and 4 bases at J, with 16 bases between the two ends. The chain's CDR3 is CASSSDSQRATEAFF. CDR3 bases: TGTGCCAGCAGCTCAGATTCCCAGCGGGCCACTGAAGCTTTCTTT.

The chain combines TRBV5-5 with TRBJ1-6; 7 nucleotides line up with TRBD1. The CDR3 is 14 residues long. Germline V gene sequence: CDR1 SGHKS, CDR2 YYEKEE (reference sequence). Losses at the gene ends were 3 bases for V and 10 bases for J; bases not matched to a gene: 7. CDR3 sequence reads: CASSSRQGESPLHF. The CDR3 DNA is TGTGCCAGCAGCTCGAGACAGGGAGAATCACCCCTCCACTTT.

J is TRBJ1-4 and V is TRBV18; D call uncertain. Trimming stripped 2 bases from V and 3 bases from J, with 10 bases between. This CDR3 is built from 15 residues. The germline V gene encodes CDR1 KGHSH and CDR2 LQKENI. CDR3 residues: CASSPRETPNEKLFF. DNA for the CDR3: TGTGCCAGCTCACCAAGAGAAACCCCTAATGAAAAACTGTTTTTT.

This CDR3 is CASSYLGQGDEAFF. DNA of the CDR3: TGTGCCAGCAGTTACCTCGGACAGGGGGATGAAGCTTTCTTT. J is TRBJ1-1 and V is TRBV6-5; TRBD1 agrees at 10 bases. The germline V gene encodes CDR1 MNHEY and CDR2 SVGAGI. Trimming at V came to 2 bases and at J to 7 bases, leaving 4 bases not matched to a gene. The CDR3 extends over 14 amino acids.

The chain is built from TRBV28 and TRBJ2-7; the D is unclear. The V gene's germline CDR1 is MDHEN and CDR2 SYDVKM. The CDR3 sequence is 14 residues long. V shed 10 bases and J shed 3 bases, with 19 bases lying between them. CDR3 residues: CANSQQSPDYEQYF. The DNA of the CDR3 is TGTGCCAACAGCCAACAGAGTCCGGACTACGAGCAGTACTTC.

The J gene is TRBJ2-7, the V gene TRBV9, with a possible D match to TRBD1 (6 bases). Between the trimmed V and J ends, which lost 3 bases and 3 bases, there was a span of 13 bases. The CDR3 is 14 amino acids. CDR1 SGDLS and CDR2 YYNGEE come from the germline V gene. The CDR3 nucleotides read TGTGCCAGCAGCGGAACAGGGACCTACTACGAGCAGTACTTC. Translating it yields CASSGTGTYYEQYF.

V and J are TRBV28 and TRBJ1-2; possible D gene TRBD1, 5 bases. The CDR3 consists of 12 residues. Trimming shortened V by 7 bases and J by 12 bases, and 18 bases separated the two germline ends. In germline, CDR1 is MDHEN, CDR2 SYDVKM. The CDR3 nucleotides read TGTGCCAGCACTAGGGACTCCCCCATACACACCTTC. Amino acid sequence: CASTRDSPIHTF.

Concerning this clone: Different DNA sequences within this sample yield the same CDR3. The chain joins TRBV7-3 to TRBJ2-1; weak D call: TRBD2 (5 bases). Germline V CDR1 and CDR2: SGHTA, FQGTGA. The CDR3 spans 13 residues. V was shortened by 4 bases and J by 4 bases, with 8 bases between the two germline ends. The CDR3 loop reads CASSSGLYNEQFF. CDR3 DNA sequence: TGTGCCAGCAGCTCCGGACTTTACAATGAGCAGTTCTTC.

The gene calls are TRBV28 and TRBJ2-1, with 12 bases lining up with TRBD2. V was pared by 2 bases and J by 6 bases, with 8 bases of the junction left unmatched. Germline V gene data show CDR1 as MDHEN and CDR2 as SYDVKM. The CDR3 is made up of 17 amino acids. The CDR3: CASSLRGTSGWVNEQFF. The DNA of the CDR3 is TGTGCCAGCAGTTTAAGAGGGACTAGCGGGTGGGTCAATGAGCAGTTCTTC. The whole variable domain, remainder taken from reference TRBV28 and TRBJ2-1, is DVKVTQSSRYLVKRTGEKVFLECVQDMDHENMFWYRQDPGLGLRLIYFSYDVKMKEKGDIPEGYSVSREKKERFSLILESASTNQTSMYLCASSLRGTSGWVNEQFFGPGTRLTVL.

Note on this clone: The identical CDR3 is also encoded by other nucleotide sequences in the sample. CDR3 nucleotide sequence: TGTGCCAGCTCCCAGGAGGGGAACACTGAAGCTTTCTTT. Translated, it gives CASSQEGNTEAFF. The chain carries TRBV18 and TRBJ1-1; D gene ambiguous. The CDR3 is made up of 13 amino acids. V lost 6 bases to trimming and J lost 1 base, with 9 bases between them. The V gene's germline CDR1 is KGHSH and CDR2 LQKENI.

The CDR3 loop reads CASSVETSGVNEQFF. CDR3 DNA: TGTGCCAGCAGCGTAGAGACTAGCGGGGTGAATGAGCAGTTCTTC. The J gene is TRBJ2-1, the V gene TRBV9, with 11 bases lining up with TRBD2. Looked up from germline, CDR1 is SGDLS and CDR2 is YYNGEE. With 0 bases clipped from V and 7 bases from J, the junction kept 3 bases outside the gene matches. The CDR3 has 15 residues.